This T cell receptor (beta chain) derives from a study of post-analysis software for immune sequencing data. Study at large: Patients with relapsing-remitting, secondary progressive and progressive-relapsing multiple sclerosis courses were all represented.

Study findings and constraints: Roughly five TRBV segments were significantly more frequent in patients than in controls. TRBV5-6, TRBV5-1 and TRBV20-1 were among these segments.

The CDR3 covers 12 residues. V trimming: 6 bases; J trimming: 8 bases; junction bases outside the gene matches: 6. This clonotype appeared a few times. Its specificity is unknown. Unique molecular identifiers tagged the TCR beta cDNA libraries. TCRdb reanalysed the PCR reads using MiXCR and keeps one entry per CDR3 protein. The table lists almost 700,000 distinct CDR3 sequences, around 64% of them singletons. The chain joins TRBV12-3 or TRBV12-4 to TRBJ1-2, with 7 bases matching TRBD1. The source material was blood. The sequence derives from a girl aged 2 to 10 with multiple sclerosis. The CDR3 DNA sequence: TGTGCCAGCAGCACAGGGGTGGGGGGCTACACCTTC. As protein: CASSTGVGGYTF.